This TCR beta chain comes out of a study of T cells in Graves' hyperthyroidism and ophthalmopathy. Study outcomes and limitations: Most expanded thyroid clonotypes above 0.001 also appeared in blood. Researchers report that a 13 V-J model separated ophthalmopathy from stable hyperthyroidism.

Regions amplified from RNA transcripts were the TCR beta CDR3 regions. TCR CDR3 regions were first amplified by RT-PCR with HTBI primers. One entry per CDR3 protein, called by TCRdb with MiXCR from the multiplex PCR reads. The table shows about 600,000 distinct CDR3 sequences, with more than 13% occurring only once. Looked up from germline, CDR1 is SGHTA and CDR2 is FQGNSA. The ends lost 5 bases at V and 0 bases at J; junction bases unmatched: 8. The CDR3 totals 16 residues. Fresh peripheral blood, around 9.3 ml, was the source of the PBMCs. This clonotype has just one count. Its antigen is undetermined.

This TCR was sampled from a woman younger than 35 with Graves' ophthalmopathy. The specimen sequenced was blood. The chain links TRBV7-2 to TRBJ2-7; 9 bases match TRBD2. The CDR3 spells CASSPTSGGPSYEQYF. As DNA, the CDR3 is TGTGCCAGCAGCCCGACTAGCGGAGGGCCCTCCTACGAGCAGTACTTC.